This T cell receptor beta chain came from a study of CD8 T cells in ankylosing spondylitis. Study results and limitations: Within ankylosing spondylitis blood, a TCR beta motif made up of eight highly homologous variants appeared to be characteristic. Reported data indicate significant enrichment of disease-linked clones within matched ankylosing spondylitis synovial fluid. Prior literature has documented some motif variants in synovial fluid and blood from reactive arthritis.

CDR1 is DFQATT and CDR2 is SNEGSKA in the germline V gene (reference sequence). The CDR3 has 15 amino acids. The V and J ends lost 5 bases and 9 bases, in that order; junction bases with no gene match: 9. Quantitative 5'-RACE with molecular barcodes was used to make the TCR beta libraries. Each CDR3 protein is one row after TCRdb ran MiXCR on the 5' RACE reads. Among around 150,000 distinct CDR3 sequences, approximately 20% were seen once, and the ten largest hold about 7.8%. This clonotype was seen ten or more times. What it binds is not known. This chain connects TRBV20-1 to TRBJ2-1; 14 bases agree with TRBD2. The sample taken for sequencing was blood, either unsorted or a sorted T cell fraction (not recorded which). The receptor was derived from a male donor with ankylosing spondylitis or in good health (not recorded which). CDR3 in DNA: TGCAGTGCTCCCCCGGGGACTAGCGGGAGCGGTGAGCAGTTCTTC. Protein sequence: CSAPPGTSGSGEQFF.